This TCR beta chain was profiled in a study of OX40 agonist ivuxolimab in advanced cancers. The overall study: Ivuxolimab is an agonistic anti-OX40 (CD134) antibody, and patients were treated with it. The dose-escalation cohort was roughly 83% male, with a mean age of about 56 years, ranging about 23 to 90.

Clones were read by immunoSEQ multiplex PCR, and TCRdb kept only the in-frame ones, dropping some. The table lists roughly 61,000 clones, around 85% of them singletons. Drawing of blood for sampling happened at baseline, at cycle 4 day 1, and at cycle 7 day 1. The sample was CD4+ or CD8+ T cells sorted from blood, taken in a trial of the OX40 agonist ivuxolimab. This clonotype was obtained from an adult with an advanced solid tumor such as melanoma, head and neck, liver or kidney cancer.

The CDR3 DNA reads TGTGCCAGCAGTCTTCTGCGGGGGGACAATGAGCAGTTCTTC. This gives the protein CASSLLRGDNEQFF. The gene calls are TRBV11-3 and TRBJ2-1; 8 bases line up with TRBD2. This CDR3 region has 14 residues. The germline CDR1 and CDR2 sequences are SGHNT and YENEEA. J gave up 5 bases and V 6 bases, and 6 bases lay outside the gene matches. Together with reference TRBV11-3 and TRBJ2-1, the CDR3 gives the full variable domain: EAGVVQSPRYKIIEKKQPVAFWCNPISGHNTLYWYLQNLGQGPELLIRYENEEAVDDSQLPKDRFSAERLKGVDSTLKIQPAELGDSAVYLCASSLLRGDNEQFFGPGTRLTVL.